The source of this T cell receptor (beta chain) is a study of T-cell reconstitution after alpha-beta-depleted transplantation in children. As to this clonotype: Its antigen remains unidentified.

Preparation of the TCRbeta library was carried out with unique molecular identifiers. TCRdb reanalysed the PCR reads using MiXCR and keeps one entry per CDR3 protein. In the table there are fewer than 700,000 distinct CDR3 sequences, 23% of which are singletons. Overall study results and limits: T-cell counts and diversity at one year post-transplant came mainly from newly produced T cells.

This CDR3 is 13 amino acids long. Trimming removed 6 bases from V and 1 base from J, with 9 bases in between. Germline assignment: CDR1 DFQATT and CDR2 SNEGSKA (reference sequence). The sequence was obtained from a boy in the first two years of life who had a stem cell transplant for acute myeloid leukemia, so the T cells may come from the graft donor. The chain couples TRBV20-1 to TRBJ2-2, with no clear D. This specimen consisted of PBMCs, mostly from graft donor cells, obtained 360 days after TCRalphabeta/CD19-depleted stem cell transplant. The CDR3 sequence is CSALDQNTGELFF. CDR3 coding DNA: TGCAGTGCCCTTGACCAGAACACCGGGGAGCTGTTTTTT.